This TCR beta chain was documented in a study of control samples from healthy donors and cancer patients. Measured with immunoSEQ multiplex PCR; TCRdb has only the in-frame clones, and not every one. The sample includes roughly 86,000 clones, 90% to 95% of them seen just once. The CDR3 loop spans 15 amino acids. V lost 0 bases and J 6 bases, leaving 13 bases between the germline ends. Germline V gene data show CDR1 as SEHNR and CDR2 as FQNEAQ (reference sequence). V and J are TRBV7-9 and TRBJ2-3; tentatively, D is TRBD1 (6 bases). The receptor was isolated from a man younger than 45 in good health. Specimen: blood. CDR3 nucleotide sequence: TGTGCCAGCAGCTTAGCGCCACAGGGCGTTGATACGCAGTATTTT. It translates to CASSLAPQGVDTQYF.